This record covers a single T cell receptor (beta chain). Its antigen is unknown. Researchers ran the PCR with 60 Vbeta and 13 Jbeta primers. Sequenced by immunoSEQ multiplex PCR; TCRdb stores in-frame clones only, minus some. Of around 270,000 clones listed, 75% to 90% are singletons. This record comes from a study of cytomegalovirus exposure and HLA in healthy donors. V lost 5 bases, J lost 8 bases, and 16 bases lay in between. CDR1 and CDR2 from the germline V gene are SEHNR and FQNEAQ (reference sequence). The CDR3 consists of 14 residues. Study conclusions and caveats: V- and J-gene trimming in TCR beta was tied to a missense DCLRE1C variant by an analysis performed later. Presence/absence analyses assumed roughly uniform sequencing depth across donors, which may not hold.

V gene TRBV7-9 combines with J gene TRBJ1-5, with D possibly TRBD1 on 6 matching bases. The sequencing sample was made of PBMCs. This sequence originates from a girl under 10 years old in good health and CMV-seronegative. The CDR3 DNA follows: TGTGCCAGCAGCCCAAAAGATCAGGGGAAGCCCCAGCATTTT. This codes for CASSPKDQGKPQHF.